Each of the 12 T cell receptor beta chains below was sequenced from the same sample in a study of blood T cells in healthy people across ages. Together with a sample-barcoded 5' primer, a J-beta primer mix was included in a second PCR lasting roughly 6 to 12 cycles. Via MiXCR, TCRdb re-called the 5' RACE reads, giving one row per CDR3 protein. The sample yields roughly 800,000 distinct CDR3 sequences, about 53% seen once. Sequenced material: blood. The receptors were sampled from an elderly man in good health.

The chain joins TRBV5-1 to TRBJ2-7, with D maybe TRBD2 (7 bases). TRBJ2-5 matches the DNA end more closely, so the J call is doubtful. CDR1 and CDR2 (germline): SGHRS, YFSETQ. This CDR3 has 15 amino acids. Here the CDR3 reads CASSYGGLSSETQYF. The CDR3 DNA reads TGCGCCAGCAGTTACGGGGGGCTTTCTTCGGAGACCCAGTACTTC.

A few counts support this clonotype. The DNA for the CDR3 is TGTGCCAGCAGTGATCTTCGGGGCGGGGGTAATAATTCACCCCTCCACTTT. It specifies CASSDLRGGGNNSPLHF. The genes are TRBV6-1 and TRBJ1-6, with a possible D match to TRBD1 (5 bases). V lost 3 bases and J lost 5, with 17 bases in between. Germline-derived CDR1 and CDR2 are MNHNS and SASEGT. The CDR3 loop spans 17 amino acids.

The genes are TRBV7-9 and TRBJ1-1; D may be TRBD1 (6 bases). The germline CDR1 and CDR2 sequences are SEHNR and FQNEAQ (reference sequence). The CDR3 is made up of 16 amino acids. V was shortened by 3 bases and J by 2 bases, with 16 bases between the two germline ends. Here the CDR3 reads CASSFYLTGPNTEAFF. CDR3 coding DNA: TGTGCCAGCAGCTTTTACCTGACAGGCCCCAACACTGAAGCTTTCTTT.

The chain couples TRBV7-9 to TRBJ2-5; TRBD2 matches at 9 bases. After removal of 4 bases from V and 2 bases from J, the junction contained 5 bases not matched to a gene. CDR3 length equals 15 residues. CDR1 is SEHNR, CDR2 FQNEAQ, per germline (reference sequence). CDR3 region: CASSSRLAVQETQYF. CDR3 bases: TGTGCCAGCAGCTCAAGACTAGCGGTACAAGAGACCCAGTACTTC. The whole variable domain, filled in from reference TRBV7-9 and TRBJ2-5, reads DTGVSQNPRHKITKRGQNVTFRCDPISEHNRLYWYRQTLGQGPEFLTYFQNEAQLEKSRLLSDRFSAERPKGSFSTLEIQRTEQGDSAMYLCASSSRLAVQETQYFGPGTRLLVL.

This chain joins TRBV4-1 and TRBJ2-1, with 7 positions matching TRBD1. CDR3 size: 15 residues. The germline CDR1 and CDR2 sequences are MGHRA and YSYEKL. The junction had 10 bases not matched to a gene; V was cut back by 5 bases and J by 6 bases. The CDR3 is CASSSTPNRGNEQFF. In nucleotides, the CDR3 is TGCGCCAGCAGCTCGACTCCAAACAGGGGCAATGAGCAGTTCTTC.

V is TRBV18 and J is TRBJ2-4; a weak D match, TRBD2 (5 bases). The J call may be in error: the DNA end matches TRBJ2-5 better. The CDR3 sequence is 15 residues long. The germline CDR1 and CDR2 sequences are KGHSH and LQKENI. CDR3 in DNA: TGTGCCAGCTCACCCGAGGGCCTGTACCAAGAGACCCAGTACTTC. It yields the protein CASSPEGLYQETQYF.

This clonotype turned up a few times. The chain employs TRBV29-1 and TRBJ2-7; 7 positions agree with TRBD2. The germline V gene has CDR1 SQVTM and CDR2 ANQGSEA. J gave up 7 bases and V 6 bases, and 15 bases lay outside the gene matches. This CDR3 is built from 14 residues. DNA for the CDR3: TGCAGCGTCGCAGACCGGACTAGTATACGGGAGCAGTACTTC. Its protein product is CSVADRTSIREQYF.

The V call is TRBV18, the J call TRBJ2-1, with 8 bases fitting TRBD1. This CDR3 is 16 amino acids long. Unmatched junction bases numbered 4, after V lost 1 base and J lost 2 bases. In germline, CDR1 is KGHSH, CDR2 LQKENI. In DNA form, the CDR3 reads TGTGCCAGCTCACCACGGACAGGGAAGGCCTACAATGAGCAGTTCTTC. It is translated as CASSPRTGKAYNEQFF.

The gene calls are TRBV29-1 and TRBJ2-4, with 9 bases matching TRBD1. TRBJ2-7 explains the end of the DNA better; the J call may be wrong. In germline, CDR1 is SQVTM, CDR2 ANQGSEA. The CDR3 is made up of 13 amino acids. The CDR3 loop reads CSVEQGASYEQYF. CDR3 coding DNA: TGCAGCGTGGAACAGGGGGCGAGCTACGAGCAGTACTTC.

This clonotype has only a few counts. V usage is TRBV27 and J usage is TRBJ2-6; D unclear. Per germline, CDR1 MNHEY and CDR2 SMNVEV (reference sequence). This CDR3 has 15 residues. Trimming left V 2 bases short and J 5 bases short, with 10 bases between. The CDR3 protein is CASSLAPVRANVLTF. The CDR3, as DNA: TGTGCCAGCAGTTTAGCCCCGGTTAGGGCCAACGTCCTGACTTTC.

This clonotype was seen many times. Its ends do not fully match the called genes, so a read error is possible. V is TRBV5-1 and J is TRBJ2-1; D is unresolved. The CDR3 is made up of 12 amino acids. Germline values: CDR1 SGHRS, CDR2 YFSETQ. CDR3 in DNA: TGTGCCAGCAGCCCCTCGGGTAATGAGCAGTTCTTC. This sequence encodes CASSPSGNEQFF. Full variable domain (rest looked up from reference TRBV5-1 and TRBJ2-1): KAGVTQTPRYLIKTRGQQVTLSCSPISGHRSVSWYQQTPGQGLQFLFEYFSETQRNKGNFPGRFSGRQFSNSRSEMNVSTLELGDSALYLCASSPSGNEQFFGPGTRLTVL.

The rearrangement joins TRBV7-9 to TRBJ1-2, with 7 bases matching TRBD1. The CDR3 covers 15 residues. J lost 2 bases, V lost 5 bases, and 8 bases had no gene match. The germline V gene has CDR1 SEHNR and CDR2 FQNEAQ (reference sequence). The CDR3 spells CASSPRAGQNYGYTF. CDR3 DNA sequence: TGTGCCAGCAGCCCACGGGCGGGACAGAACTATGGCTACACCTTC.